This T cell receptor (beta chain) was captured in a study of CD8+ T cells in alopecia areata. Study-level background: Each of the treated patients was given oral tofacitinib, 5 to 10 mg twice daily, for moderate-to-severe alopecia areata.

Extraction and reverse transcription of RNA yielded cDNA as the sequencing template. Using immunoSEQ multiplex PCR, the repertoire was profiled, and TCRdb retains in-frame clones only, with some absent. The sample yields 130,000 to 150,000 clones, roughly 82% seen once. This CDR3 region has 16 residues. The V gene lost 1 base and the J gene lost 2 bases, with 13 bases spanning the gap. Germline assignment: CDR1 LGHNA and CDR2 YNFKEQ. Treatment indicated: oral pan-JAK inhibitor, 5-10 mg twice daily. Specimen: CD8+ T cells sorted from blood, collected at week 4, from a patient treated with tofacitinib. This clonotype originated in a human donor with alopecia areata. The V and J genes are TRBV4-2 and TRBJ2-3; D is ambiguous. CDR3 bases: TGTGCCAGCAGCCAAGTATTTGCGGAATACACAGATACGCAGTATTTT. Amino acids: CASSQVFAEYTDTQYF.